The 16 T cell receptor beta chains below come from one sample, sequenced in a study of T cells in tuberculosis. Sorting used thawed, overnight-rested PBMC stained with anti-CD3, a viability dye and GMM-loaded CD1B tetramer. The lipid loaded on the CD1B tetramers was C32 glucose monomycolate from Rhodococcus equi. TCRdb's table, derived via immunoSEQ multiplex PCR, lists solely in-frame clones and lacks some. Altogether 85,000 to 90,000 clones are present, roughly 93% being singletons, with the ten largest covering over 1.5%. Sequenced input: CD1b-GMM tetramer-negative cells sorted from PBMCs. These receptors all stem from an adult woman with latent tuberculosis.

This clone has just one count. CDR3 in amino acids: CASSPGTGTSTDTQYF. CDR3 nucleotide sequence: TGTGCCAGCAGCCCTGGGACAGGCACTAGCACAGATACGCAGTATTTT. This chain connects TRBV11-3 to TRBJ2-3, with 8 bases fitting TRBD1. Germline CDR1 reads SGHNT; CDR2 reads YENEEA. This CDR3 contains 16 residues. V lost 5 bases and J lost 0; bases outside the gene matches: 7. Looking up the rest from reference TRBV11-3 and TRBJ2-3 gives the full variable domain: EAGVVQSPRYKIIEKKQPVAFWCNPISGHNTLYWYLQNLGQGPELLIRYENEEAVDDSQLPKDRFSAERLKGVDSTLKIQPAELGDSAVYLCASSPGTGTSTDTQYFGPGTRLTVL.

V and J are TRBV29-1 and TRBJ1-1, with D possibly TRBD1 on 5 matching bases. The ends were cut back, 5 bases at V and 5 bases at J, with 15 bases in the middle. Germline V gene sequence: CDR1 SQVTM, CDR2 ANQGSEA. The CDR3 contains 13 residues. The CDR3 sequence is CSVSQGPLTEAFF. CDR3 sequence (DNA): TGCAGCGTTTCCCAGGGTCCCCTAACTGAAGCTTTCTTT.

V usage is TRBV7-2 and J usage is TRBJ2-1; D might be TRBD1 (6 bases). V was trimmed by 5 bases and J by 2 bases, leaving 13 bases between them. CDR1 is SGHTA, CDR2 FQGNSA, per germline. The CDR3 contains 15 residues. The CDR3 nucleotides read TGTGCCAGCAGCGATACAGGGACCCCCTACAATGAGCAGTTCTTC. Protein sequence: CASSDTGTPYNEQFF. The entire variable domain, with the rest obtained from reference TRBV7-2 and TRBJ2-1, is as follows: GAGVSQSPSNKVTEKGKDVELRCDPISGHTALYWYRQSLGQGLEFLIYFQGNSAPDKSGLPSDRFSAERTGGSVSTLTIQRTQQEDSAVYLCASSDTGTPYNEQFFGPGTRLTVL.

The chain joins TRBV25-1 to TRBJ1-3, with 11 nucleotides matching TRBD1. V was pared by 6 bases and J by 2 bases, with 3 bases of the junction left unmatched. The germline gives CDR1 MGHDK, CDR2 SYGVNS. The CDR3 totals 15 residues. The CDR3 spells CASSWGQGAGNTIYF. CDR3 bases: TGTGCCAGCAGCTGGGGACAGGGGGCTGGAAACACCATATATTTT.

The chain links TRBV19 to TRBJ2-5, with 8 nucleotides matching TRBD1. CDR3 size: 17 residues. Germline CDR1 LNHDA, CDR2 SQIVND (reference sequence). J was trimmed by 1 base and V by 4 bases; bases with no gene match: 11. The CDR3 bases are TGTGCCAGTAGTACTGGACAGGGCGGCGCCTTCCAAGAGACCCAGTACTTC. Amino acids: CASSTGQGGAFQETQYF.

This rearrangement joins TRBV28 to TRBJ1-5; tentative D call: TRBD1 (5 bases). Germline V lookup: CDR1 MDHEN, CDR2 SYDVKM. V was pared by 6 bases and J by 0 bases, with 15 bases between. The CDR3 spans 16 residues. CDR3 residues: CASSLGQAYSNQPQHF. DNA for the CDR3: TGTGCCAGCAGCTTGGGGCAGGCGTATAGCAATCAGCCCCAGCATTTT.

The chain combines TRBV28 with TRBJ2-1, with 9 bases matching TRBD1. V dropped 6 bases and J dropped 1; count of bases not matched to a gene: 1. Per the germline V gene, CDR1 is MDHEN and CDR2 is SYDVKM. This CDR3 has 14 residues. CDR3 nucleotides: TGTGCCAGCAGGGGACAGGGATCCTACAATGAGCAGTTCTTC. This sequence encodes CASRGQGSYNEQFF.

The chain combines TRBV19 with TRBJ2-5; 9 bases align to TRBD1. CDR1 and CDR2 from the germline V gene are LNHDA and SQIVND (reference sequence). Germline trimming cut 6 bases from V and 5 bases from J; bases unmatched to any gene: 7. The CDR3 contains 14 residues. DNA of the CDR3: TGTGCCAGTAGCGACAGGGGGGCCAAGGAGACCCAGTACTTC. Its translation is CASSDRGAKETQYF.

In its sample, this clone was seen once. V usage is TRBV5-8 and J usage is TRBJ1-3; 8 bases map to TRBD1. The V gene's germline CDR1 is SGHTS and CDR2 YDEGEE. With 4 bases clipped from V and 4 bases from J, the junction kept 4 bases outside the gene matches. This CDR3 is 14 amino acids long. DNA of the CDR3: TGTGCCAGCAGCAGAGACAGGGGCGGAAACACCATATATTTT. Protein sequence: CASSRDRGGNTIYF.

This chain uses TRBV6-6 with TRBJ2-5; D is perhaps TRBD2 (6 bases). The CDR3 totals 14 residues. Germline loops: CDR1 MNHNY, CDR2 SVGAGI (reference sequence). Trimming removed 0 bases from V and 3 bases from J, with 8 bases in between. DNA of the CDR3: TGTGCCAGCAGTTACTCGGGCGGGGAAGAGACCCAGTACTTC. As protein: CASSYSGGEETQYF.

The CDR3 region is CASSKVRCRHVVDTQYF. DNA of the CDR3: TGTGCCAGCAGCAAAGTTCGGTGCCGACATGTCGTCGATACGCAGTATTTT. The gene calls are TRBV21-1 and TRBJ2-3; the D call in the table, TRBD1, was not verified against the DNA. TRBV21-1 is deemed a pseudogene. This CDR3 has 17 amino acids.

The chain combines TRBV9 with TRBJ2-1; TRBD2 agrees at 8 bases. V lost 3 bases, J lost 8 bases, and 10 bases stayed unmatched. The CDR3 has 15 residues. From germline, CDR1 is SGDLS and CDR2 YYNGEE. The CDR3 loop is CASSASGGAGDEQFF. The CDR3 DNA follows: TGTGCCAGCAGCGCATCCGGGGGGGCAGGGGATGAGCAGTTCTTC.

This clone is a singleton in its sample. The chain links TRBV19 to TRBJ2-3; the D is unclear. CDR3 length: 14 residues. Trimming stripped 5 bases from V and 5 bases from J, with 14 bases between. Germline assignment: CDR1 LNHDA and CDR2 SQIVND (reference sequence). Here the CDR3 DNA reads TGTGCCAGTAGTCCAAGACAAGGTAAAGATACGCAGTATTTT. This encodes CASSPRQGKDTQYF.

V is TRBV2 and J is TRBJ2-2, with 10 bases lining up with TRBD1. The trim removed 6 bases at V and 8 bases at J, leaving 9 bases unmatched. The germline V gene encodes CDR1 SNHLY and CDR2 FYNNEI. CDR3 length equals 15 residues. CDR3 nucleotide sequence: TGTGCCAGCAGCGCAGGACAGGGGGGAAGAGGGGAGCTGTTTTTT. Protein product: CASSAGQGGRGELFF.

The CDR3 spells CSVETGMNTEAFF. The CDR3 nucleotides read TGCAGCGTCGAGACAGGCATGAACACTGAAGCTTTCTTT. The genes are TRBV29-1 and TRBJ1-1; weak D call: TRBD1 (6 bases). This CDR3 spans 13 amino acids. Trimming took off 6 bases at V and 0 bases at J, with 11 bases between the two ends. The germline CDR1 and CDR2 sequences are SQVTM and ANQGSEA. Full variable domain (remainder filled in from reference TRBV29-1 and TRBJ1-1): SAVISQKPSRDICQRGTSLTIQCQVDSQVTMMFWYRQQPGQSLTLIATANQGSEATYESGFVIDKFPISRPNLTFSTLTVSNMSPEDSSIYLCSVETGMNTEAFFGQGTRLTVV.

This chain joins TRBV27 and TRBJ2-2; D gene ambiguous. Germline values: CDR1 MNHEY, CDR2 SMNVEV (reference sequence). V gave up 1 base and J gave up 3 bases, with 9 bases separating them. CDR3 length: 15 residues. CDR3 in amino acids: CASSLFSTHTGELFF. The DNA for the CDR3 is TGTGCCAGCAGTTTATTTTCCACACACACCGGGGAGCTGTTTTTT.